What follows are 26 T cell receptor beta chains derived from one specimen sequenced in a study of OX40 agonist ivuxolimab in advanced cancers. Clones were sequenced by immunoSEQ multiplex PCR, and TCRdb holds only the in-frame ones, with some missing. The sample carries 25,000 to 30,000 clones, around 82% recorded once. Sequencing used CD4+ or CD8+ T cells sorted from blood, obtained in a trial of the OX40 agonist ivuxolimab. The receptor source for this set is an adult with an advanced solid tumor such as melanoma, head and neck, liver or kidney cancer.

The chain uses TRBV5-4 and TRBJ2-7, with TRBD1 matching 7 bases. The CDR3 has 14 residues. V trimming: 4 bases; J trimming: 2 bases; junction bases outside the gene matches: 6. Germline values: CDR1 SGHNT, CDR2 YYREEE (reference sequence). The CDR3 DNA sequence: TGTGCCAGCAGCGAAGGGGGCACCCCCTACGAGCAGTACTTC. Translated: CASSEGGTPYEQYF. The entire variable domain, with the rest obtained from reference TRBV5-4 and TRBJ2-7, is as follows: ETGVTQSPTHLIKTRGQQVTLRCSSQSGHNTVSWYQQALGQGPQFIFQYYREEENGRGNFPPRFSGLQFPNYSSELNVNALELDDSALYLCASSEGGTPYEQYFGPGTRLTVT.

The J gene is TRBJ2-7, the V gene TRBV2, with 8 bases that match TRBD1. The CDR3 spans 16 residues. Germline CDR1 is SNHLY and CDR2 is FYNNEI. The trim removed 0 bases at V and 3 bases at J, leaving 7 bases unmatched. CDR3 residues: CASSEALGTGVYEQYF. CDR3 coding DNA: TGTGCCAGCAGTGAAGCGTTGGGGACAGGAGTCTACGAGCAGTACTTC.

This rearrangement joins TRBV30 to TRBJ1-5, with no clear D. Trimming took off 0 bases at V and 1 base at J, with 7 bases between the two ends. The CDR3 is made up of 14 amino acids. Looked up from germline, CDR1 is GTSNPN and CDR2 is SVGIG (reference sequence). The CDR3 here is CAWSVHGSNQPQHF. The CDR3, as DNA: TGTGCCTGGAGTGTACATGGGAGCAATCAGCCCCAGCATTTT.

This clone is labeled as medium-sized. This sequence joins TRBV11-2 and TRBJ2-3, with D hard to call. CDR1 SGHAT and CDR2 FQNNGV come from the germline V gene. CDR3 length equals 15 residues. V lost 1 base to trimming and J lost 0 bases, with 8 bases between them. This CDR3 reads CASSLVSASTDTQYF. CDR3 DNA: TGTGCCAGCAGCTTAGTCTCAGCTAGCACAGATACGCAGTATTTT.

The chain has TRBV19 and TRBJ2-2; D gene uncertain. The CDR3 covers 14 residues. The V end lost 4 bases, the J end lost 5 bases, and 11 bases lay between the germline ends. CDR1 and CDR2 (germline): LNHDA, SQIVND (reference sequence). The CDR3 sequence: CASSSQAVTGELFF. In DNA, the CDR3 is TGTGCCAGTAGTAGTCAGGCAGTGACCGGGGAGCTGTTTTTT.

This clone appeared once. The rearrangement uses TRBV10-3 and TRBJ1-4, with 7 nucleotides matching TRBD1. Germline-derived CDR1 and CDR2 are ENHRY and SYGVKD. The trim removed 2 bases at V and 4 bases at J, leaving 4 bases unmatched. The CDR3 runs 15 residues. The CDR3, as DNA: TGTGCCATCAGTGAGAGGGGGCAGAATAATGAAAAACTGTTTTTT. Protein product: CAISERGQNNEKLFF.

The chain's CDR3 is CACSFTGNTIYF. CDR3 bases: TGTGCCTGTTCCTTTACTGGAAACACCATATATTTT. The gene calls are TRBV30 and TRBJ1-3; D remains unclear. The CDR3 runs 12 residues. CDR1 and CDR2 from the germline V gene are GTSNPN and SVGIG (reference sequence). V lost 6 bases, J lost 2 bases, and 8 bases lay in between.

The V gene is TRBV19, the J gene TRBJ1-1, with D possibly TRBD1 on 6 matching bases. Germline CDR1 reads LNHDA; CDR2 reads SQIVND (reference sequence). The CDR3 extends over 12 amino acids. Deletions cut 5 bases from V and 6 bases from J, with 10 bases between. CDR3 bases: TGTGCCAGTAGTCCAGGGACACCTGAAGCTTTCTTT. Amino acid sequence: CASSPGTPEAFF.

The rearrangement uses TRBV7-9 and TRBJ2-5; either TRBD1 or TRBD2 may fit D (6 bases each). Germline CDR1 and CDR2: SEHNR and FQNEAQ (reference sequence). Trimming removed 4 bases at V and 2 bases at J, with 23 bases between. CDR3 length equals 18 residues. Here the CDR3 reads CASSSITGRPSFQETQYF. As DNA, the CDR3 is TGTGCCAGCAGCTCGATTACAGGGAGGCCCTCATTTCAAGAGACCCAGTACTTC.

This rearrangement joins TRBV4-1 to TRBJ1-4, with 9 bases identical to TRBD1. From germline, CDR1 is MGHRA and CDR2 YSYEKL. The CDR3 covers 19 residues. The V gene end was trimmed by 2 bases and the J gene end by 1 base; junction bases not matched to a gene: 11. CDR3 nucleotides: TGCGCCAGCAGCCAAATCTTAGGGACAGGGCCCGTAACTAATGAAAAACTGTTTTTT. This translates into CASSQILGTGPVTNEKLFF.

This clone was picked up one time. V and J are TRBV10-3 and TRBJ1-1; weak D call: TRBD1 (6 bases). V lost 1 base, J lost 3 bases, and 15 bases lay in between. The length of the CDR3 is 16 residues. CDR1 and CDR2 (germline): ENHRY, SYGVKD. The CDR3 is CAISEFRTEYHTEAFF. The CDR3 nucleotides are TGTGCCATCAGTGAGTTTAGGACAGAATATCACACTGAAGCTTTCTTT.

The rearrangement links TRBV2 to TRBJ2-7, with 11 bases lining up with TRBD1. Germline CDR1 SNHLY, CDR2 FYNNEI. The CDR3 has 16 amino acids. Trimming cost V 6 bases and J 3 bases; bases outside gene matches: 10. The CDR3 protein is CASSRPRTGGLYEQYF. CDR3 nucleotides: TGTGCCAGCAGCCGTCCAAGGACAGGGGGCCTCTACGAGCAGTACTTC.

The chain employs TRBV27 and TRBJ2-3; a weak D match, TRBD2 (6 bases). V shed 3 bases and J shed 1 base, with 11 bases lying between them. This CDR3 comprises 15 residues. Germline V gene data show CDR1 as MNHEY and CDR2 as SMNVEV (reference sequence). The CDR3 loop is CASSFGGAGTDTQYF. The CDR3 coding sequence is TGTGCCAGCAGTTTCGGGGGAGCGGGCACAGATACGCAGTATTTT.

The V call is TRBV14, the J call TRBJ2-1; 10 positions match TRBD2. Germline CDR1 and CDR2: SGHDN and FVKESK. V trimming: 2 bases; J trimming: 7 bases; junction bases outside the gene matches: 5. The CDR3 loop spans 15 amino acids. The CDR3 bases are TGTGCCAGCAGCCAATTTAGCGGGGGGTGGAATGAGCAGTTCTTC. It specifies CASSQFSGGWNEQFF.

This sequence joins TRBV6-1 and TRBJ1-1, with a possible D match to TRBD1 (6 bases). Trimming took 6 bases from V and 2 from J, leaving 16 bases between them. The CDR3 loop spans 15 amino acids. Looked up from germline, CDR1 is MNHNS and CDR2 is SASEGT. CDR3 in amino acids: CASRDQTGINTEAFF. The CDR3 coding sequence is TGTGCCAGCAGGGATCAGACAGGTATCAACACTGAAGCTTTCTTT.

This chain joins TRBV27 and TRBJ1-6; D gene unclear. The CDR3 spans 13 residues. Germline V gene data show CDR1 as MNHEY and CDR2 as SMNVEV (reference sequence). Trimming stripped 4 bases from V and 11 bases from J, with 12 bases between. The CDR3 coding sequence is TGTGCCAGCAGTTGGTACCCTGGGGCACCCCTCCACTTT. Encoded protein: CASSWYPGAPLHF.

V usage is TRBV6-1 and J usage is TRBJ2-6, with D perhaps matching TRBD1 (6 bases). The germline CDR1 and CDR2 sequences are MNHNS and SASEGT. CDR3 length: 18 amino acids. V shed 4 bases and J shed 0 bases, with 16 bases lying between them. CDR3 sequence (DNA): TGTGCCAGCAGTGGAGGACAGCTCCTTTTCTCTGGGGCCAACGTCCTGACTTTC. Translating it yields CASSGGQLLFSGANVLTF.

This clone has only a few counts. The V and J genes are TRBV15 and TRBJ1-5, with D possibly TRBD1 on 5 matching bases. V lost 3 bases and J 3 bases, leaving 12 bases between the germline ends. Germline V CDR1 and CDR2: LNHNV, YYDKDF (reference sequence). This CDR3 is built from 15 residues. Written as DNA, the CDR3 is TGTGCCACCAGCAGTAGGGGCACACCCAATCAGCCCCAGCATTTT. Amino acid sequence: CATSSRGTPNQPQHF.

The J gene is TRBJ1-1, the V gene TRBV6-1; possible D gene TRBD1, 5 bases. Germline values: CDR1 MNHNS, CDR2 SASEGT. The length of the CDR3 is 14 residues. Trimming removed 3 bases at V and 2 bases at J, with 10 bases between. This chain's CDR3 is CASSEEGRNTEAFF. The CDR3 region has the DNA TGTGCCAGCAGTGAGGAGGGGCGAAACACTGAAGCTTTCTTT.

The CDR3 coding sequence is TGTGCCGCCTTGGGGACAGGCCTCTACGAGCAGTACTTC. It codes for CAALGTGLYEQYF. The chain uses TRBV2 and TRBJ2-7; 8 positions match TRBD1. The CDR3 extends over 13 amino acids. Trimming cost V 11 bases and J 3 bases; bases outside gene matches: 9. Per the germline V gene, CDR1 is SNHLY and CDR2 is FYNNEI.

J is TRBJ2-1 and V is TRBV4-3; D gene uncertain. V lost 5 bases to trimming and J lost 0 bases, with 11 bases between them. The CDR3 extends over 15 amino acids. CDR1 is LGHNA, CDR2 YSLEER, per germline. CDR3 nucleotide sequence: TGCGCCAGCAGCTTTATCCTATCCTCCTACAATGAGCAGTTCTTC. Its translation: CASSFILSSYNEQFF.

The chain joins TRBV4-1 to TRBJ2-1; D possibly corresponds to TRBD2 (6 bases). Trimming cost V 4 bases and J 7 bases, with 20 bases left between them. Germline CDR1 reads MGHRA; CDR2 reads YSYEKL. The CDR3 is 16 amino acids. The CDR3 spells CASSPYVGGFENEQFF. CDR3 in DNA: TGCGCCAGCAGCCCATATGTGGGGGGTTTTGAAAATGAGCAGTTCTTC.

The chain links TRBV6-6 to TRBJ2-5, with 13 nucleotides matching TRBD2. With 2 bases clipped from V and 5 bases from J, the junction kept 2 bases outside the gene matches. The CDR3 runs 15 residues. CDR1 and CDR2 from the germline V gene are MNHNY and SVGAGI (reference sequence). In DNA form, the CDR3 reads TGTGCCAGCAGTTACCCGGGACTAGCGGGGGAGACCCAGTACTTC. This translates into CASSYPGLAGETQYF.

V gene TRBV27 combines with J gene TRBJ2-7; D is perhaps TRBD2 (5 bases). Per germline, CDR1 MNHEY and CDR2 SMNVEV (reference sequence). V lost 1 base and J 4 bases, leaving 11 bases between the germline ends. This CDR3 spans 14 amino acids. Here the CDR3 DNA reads TGTGCCAGCAGTTTATGGGTAGGCGGGTACGAGCAGTACTTC. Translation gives CASSLWVGGYEQYF.

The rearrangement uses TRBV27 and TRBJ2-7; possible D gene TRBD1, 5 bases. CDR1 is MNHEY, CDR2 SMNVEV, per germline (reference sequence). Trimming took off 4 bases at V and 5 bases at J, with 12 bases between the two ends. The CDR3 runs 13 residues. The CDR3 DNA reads TGTGCCAGCAGTTCCCTACAGGCACACGAGCAGTACTTC. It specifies CASSSLQAHEQYF.

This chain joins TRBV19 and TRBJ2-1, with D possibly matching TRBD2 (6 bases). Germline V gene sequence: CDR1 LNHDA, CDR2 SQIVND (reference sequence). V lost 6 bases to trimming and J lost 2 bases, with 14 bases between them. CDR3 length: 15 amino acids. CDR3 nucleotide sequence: TGTGCCAGTAGACCCCCCGGGGGACCCTACAATGAGCAGTTCTTC. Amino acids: CASRPPGGPYNEQFF. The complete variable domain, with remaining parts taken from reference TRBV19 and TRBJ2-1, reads DGGITQSPKYLFRKEGQNVTLSCEQNLNHDAMYWYRQDPGQGLRLIYYSQIVNDFQKGDIAEGYSVSREKKESFPLTVTSAQKNPTAFYLCASRPPGGPYNEQFFGPGTRLTVL.